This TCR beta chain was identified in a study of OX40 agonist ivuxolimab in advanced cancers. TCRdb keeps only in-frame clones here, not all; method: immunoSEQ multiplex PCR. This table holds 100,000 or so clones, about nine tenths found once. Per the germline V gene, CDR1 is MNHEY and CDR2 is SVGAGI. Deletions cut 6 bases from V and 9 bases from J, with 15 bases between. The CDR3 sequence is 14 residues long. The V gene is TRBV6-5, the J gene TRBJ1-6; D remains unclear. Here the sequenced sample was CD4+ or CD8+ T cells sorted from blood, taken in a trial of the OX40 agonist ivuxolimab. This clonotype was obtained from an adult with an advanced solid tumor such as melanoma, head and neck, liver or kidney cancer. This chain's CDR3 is CASRTDVSVSPLHF. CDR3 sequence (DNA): TGTGCCAGCAGGACCGATGTTTCGGTTTCACCCCTCCACTTT.